The entry below describes one TCR beta chain. This clone has only one observation. The antigen it recognizes is unknown. Per-base qualities were not stored, and no clone one base away is much larger. TCRbeta CDR3 regions were amplified from genomic DNA by means of the immunoSEQ Assay, a bias-controlled multiplex PCR. In the source study's methods: The number of nucleated cells in each sample was estimated by amplification of reference gene primers within the assay. To quantify the absolute abundance of each unique TCRbeta CDR3 rearrangement, sequence reads were collapsed and filtered. For each sample, productive Simpson clonality was calculated by taking the square root of Simpson's diversity index across productive rearrangements. The table comes from immuneACCESS by way of TCRdb, which keeps in-frame sequences with V and J called. Part of the clones is missing from these tables; in studies checked, under half for an unresolved V gene and the rest for unknown reasons. That table gives V, J and clone size, and the DNA gave D and trimming. The sample table contains about 260,000 clones; only one count was recorded for 86% of them. The top ten clones comprise roughly 2% of the sample.

This entry is derived from a study of blood T cell repertoires in COVID-19 (dated by TCRdb to the early 2020s). Study-level background: The collaborator samples originated in the United States, Italy and Spain and spanned the acute and convalescent phases of COVID-19. The prospective study material was composed of cDNA or gDNA derived from T cells, B-cell-depleted T cells, or PBMCs. Deeply sampled blood TCRbeta repertoires from subjects exposed to, actively infected with, or recovered from COVID-19 were included in the dataset. The repertoires were released in a freely available public database meant as a resource for research on the immune response to SARS-CoV-2. The samples were drawn from the first 160 participants of the ongoing ImmuneRACE study and from more than 1,000 subjects provided by 6 global collaborators. A de-identified subject ID, COVID-19 status, age in years and sex were almost always included in the sample metadata. Where available, HLA class I and class II types were taken from metadata supplied by the sample provider and were not determined by assay-based typing. Summary of the overall study and its limitations: The amount of clinical and demographic metadata varied by source and participant and was provided uncurated.

The CDR3 measures 13 amino acids from cysteine to phenylalanine. Only the CDR3 DNA stays, 39 bases, in frame from base 1. V trim: 2 bases; J trim: 6 bases; unmatched bases: 3. According to the germline V gene (reference sequence), CDR1 reads LGHDT and CDR2 reads YNNKEL. The collaborating institutions used their own protocols to collect whole blood in K2EDTA tubes. Collaborator samples were shipped for TCRbeta analysis as frozen whole blood, isolated PBMCs, or DNA extracted from either sample type. Sequenced: peripheral blood. The rearranged chain carries TRBV3-1 (or the pseudogene TRBV3-2) and TRBJ1-1; the central 7 bases match TRBD1. The clonotype was recovered from a man aged 25 to 45 with active or convalescent COVID-19. The CDR3 region: CASSQLQGAEAFF. The DNA sequence reads TGTGCCAGCAGCCAATTGCAGGGGGCTGAAGCTTTCTTT.